These 13 T cell receptor beta chains share one sample of origin, sequenced in a study of blood T cell repertoires in COVID-19 (dated by TCRdb to about 2020). The library was made by the immunoSEQ multiplex PCR assay. Sourced from immuneACCESS, this table was stored by TCRdb with only in-frame sequences that have V and J called. A share of the clones is absent; for the studies checked, an unresolved V gene accounts for under half, and the remainder has no known explanation. This sample has 25,000 to 30,000 clones in its table, and over 70% of those were observed once. The biggest ten clones account for roughly a sixth of the sample. The specimen sequenced was peripheral blood. The source of these receptors is a woman aged 55-69 years with acute or convalescent COVID-19.

J is TRBJ2-1 and V is TRBV7-9; D may be TRBD2 (6 bases). The CDR3 totals 13 residues. The germline V and J ends were trimmed by 4 bases and 5 bases, with 9 bases remaining between them. From germline, CDR1 is SEHNR and CDR2 FQNEAQ (reference sequence). The CDR3 DNA follows: TGTGCCAGCAGCTCCGCGGGAAACAATGAGCAGTTCTTC. It yields the protein CASSSAGNNEQFF.

The genes are TRBV2 and TRBJ1-1; TRBD1 aligns across 8 bases. The CDR3 is 13 amino acids. The germline V gene encodes CDR1 SNHLY and CDR2 FYNNEI. V gave up 6 bases and J gave up 1 base; unmatched junction bases: 1. The CDR3: CASRDRENTEAFF. The CDR3 DNA reads as TGTGCCAGCAGGGACAGGGAGAACACTGAAGCTTTCTTT. The whole variable domain, remainder taken from reference TRBV2 and TRBJ1-1, is EPEVTQTPSHQVTQMGQEVILRCVPISNHLYFYWYRQILGQKVEFLVSFYNNEISEKSEIFDDQFSVERPDGSNFTLKIRSTKLEDSAMYFCASRDRENTEAFFGQGTRLTVV.

The genes are TRBV10-3 and TRBJ1-5; 11 positions match TRBD1. This CDR3 contains 14 residues. The ends lost 4 bases at V and 6 bases at J; junction bases unmatched: 2. CDR1 and CDR2 from the germline V gene are ENHRY and SYGVKD. The CDR3 reads CAISGGQGGQPQHF. The CDR3 bases are TGTGCCATCAGTGGGGGACAGGGGGGTCAGCCCCAGCATTTT.

The chain has TRBV5-1 and TRBJ2-1; D might be TRBD1 (5 bases). The CDR3 spans 14 residues. V was clipped by 5 bases and J by 1 base, with 10 bases between them. CDR1 is SGHRS, CDR2 YFSETQ, per germline. CDR3 nucleotide sequence: TGCGCCAGCAGAATAGGGGAATCCTACAATGAGCAGTTCTTC. This encodes CASRIGESYNEQFF.

This chain links TRBV5-1 with TRBJ2-7, with 9 bases that match TRBD1. Germline V gives CDR1 SGHRS, CDR2 YFSETQ. V lost 0 bases, J lost 7 bases, and 5 bases stayed unmatched. This CDR3 region has 14 residues. The CDR3 loop is CASSLDGQGQEQYF. CDR3 nucleotides: TGCGCCAGCAGCTTGGATGGACAGGGGCAGGAGCAGTACTTC.

The V gene is TRBV30, the J gene TRBJ1-1; TRBD1 matches at 10 bases. Germline values: CDR1 GTSNPN, CDR2 SVGIG (reference sequence). J lost 0 bases, V lost 3 bases, and 4 bases had no gene match. The CDR3 spans 15 residues. DNA for the CDR3: TGTGCCTGGAGCAGACAGGGGGCGTTGAACACTGAAGCTTTCTTT. It codes for CAWSRQGALNTEAFF.

This clone is a singleton in its sample. This chain connects TRBV15 to TRBJ1-6; D call uncertain. Per the germline V gene, CDR1 is LNHNV and CDR2 is YYDKDF (reference sequence). This CDR3 has 15 residues. V was cut by 0 bases and J by 7 bases, with 10 bases left in between. The chain's CDR3 is CATSRDLKENSPLHF. CDR3 nucleotide sequence: TGTGCCACCAGCAGAGATTTAAAGGAGAATTCACCCCTCCACTTT.

This chain connects TRBV19 to TRBJ1-2; 9 bases line up with TRBD1. Unmatched junction bases numbered 6, after V lost 6 bases and J lost 4 bases. The CDR3 has 14 amino acids. The V gene's germline CDR1 is LNHDA and CDR2 SQIVND (reference sequence). The CDR3, as DNA: TGTGCCAGTAGGAACAGGGGGCCCCCCTATGGCTACACCTTC. Translated, it gives CASRNRGPPYGYTF.

The DNA of the CDR3 is TGTGCCAGCAGTTACGGGCGGGGCAACACTGAAGCTTTCTTT. Its translation: CASSYGRGNTEAFF. This chain uses TRBV6-5 with TRBJ1-1; perhaps TRBD1 as D (5 bases). Per the germline V gene, CDR1 is MNHEY and CDR2 is SVGAGI. There are 14 residues in the CDR3. Trimming stripped 2 bases from V and 2 bases from J, with 9 bases between.

The chain recombines TRBV14 with TRBJ2-7; possibly TRBD1 for D (6 bases). Germline V gene sequence: CDR1 SGHDN, CDR2 FVKESK. The CDR3 is 15 residues long. Trimming removed 2 bases at V and 3 bases at J, with 14 bases between. CDR3 loop: CASSQTTGLRYEQYF. CDR3 nucleotides: TGTGCCAGCAGCCAAACAACAGGGCTTCGCTACGAGCAGTACTTC.

This clone was picked up one time. The CDR3 coding sequence is TGTGCCAGCAGCATAGCGGGGGGGCCCCAAGAGACCCAGTACTTC. Amino acids: CASSIAGGPQETQYF. The chain links TRBV9 to TRBJ2-5, with TRBD2 identical over 11 bases. Germline loops: CDR1 SGDLS, CDR2 YYNGEE. The CDR3 length is 15 residues. V gave up 4 bases and J gave up 1 base; unmatched junction bases: 3.

This clone appeared a few times. The chain is built from TRBV3-1 (or the pseudogene TRBV3-2) and TRBJ2-7; D call uncertain. The CDR3 consists of 11 residues. V lost 0 bases and J 7 bases, leaving 4 bases between the germline ends. Looked up from germline, CDR1 is LGHDT and CDR2 is YNNKEL (reference sequence). CDR3 in DNA: TGTGCCAGCAGCCAAGATCGGGAGCAGTACTTC. This codes for CASSQDREQYF.

V is TRBV24-1 and J is TRBJ1-2, with 9 bases aligning to TRBD1. V gave up 4 bases and J gave up 0 bases; unmatched junction bases: 8. Germline values: CDR1 KGHDR, CDR2 SFDVKD. The CDR3 covers 17 residues. CDR3: CATSDPPGTGTNYGYTF. The DNA for the CDR3 is TGTGCCACCAGTGACCCACCTGGGACAGGGACTAACTATGGCTACACCTTC.